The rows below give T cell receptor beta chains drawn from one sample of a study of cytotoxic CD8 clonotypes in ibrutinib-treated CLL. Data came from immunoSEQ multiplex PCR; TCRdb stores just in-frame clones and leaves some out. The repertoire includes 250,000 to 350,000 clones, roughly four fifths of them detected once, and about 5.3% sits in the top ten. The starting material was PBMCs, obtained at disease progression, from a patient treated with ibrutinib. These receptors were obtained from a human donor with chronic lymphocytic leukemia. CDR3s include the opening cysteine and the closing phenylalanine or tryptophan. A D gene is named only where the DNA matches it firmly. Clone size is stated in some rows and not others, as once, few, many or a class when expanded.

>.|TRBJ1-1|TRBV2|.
CASSLGRGVTEAFF
TGTGCCAGCAGCCTTGGACGGGGGGTTACTGAAGCTTTCTTT
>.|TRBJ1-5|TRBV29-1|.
CSVDHKRYSNQPQHF
TGCAGCGTTGACCACAAAAGATATAGCAATCAGCCCCAGCATTTT
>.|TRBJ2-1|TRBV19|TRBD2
CASSMTLAVYNEQFF
TGTGCCAGTAGTATGACACTAGCGGTTTACAATGAGCAGTTCTTC
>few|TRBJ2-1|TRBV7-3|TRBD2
CASSYRTSGDEQFF
TGTGCCAGCAGCTACAGGACTAGCGGGGATGAGCAGTTCTTC
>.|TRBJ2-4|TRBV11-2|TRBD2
CASSSPWNPRGGPLQYF
TGTGCCAGCAGCTCTCCTTGGAATCCACGGGGGGGCCCTCTTCAGTACTTC
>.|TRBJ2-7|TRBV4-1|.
CASSQVPGPMAYEQYF
TGCGCCAGCAGCCAAGTACCGGGGCCGATGGCCTACGAGCAGTACTTC
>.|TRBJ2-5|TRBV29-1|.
CSVDLQGETQYF
TGCAGCGTTGATCTGCAGGGGGAGACCCAGTACTTC
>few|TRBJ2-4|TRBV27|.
CASSLGREGAAKNIQYF
TGTGCCAGCAGTTTAGGGCGGGAAGGGGCAGCCAAAAACATTCAGTACTTC
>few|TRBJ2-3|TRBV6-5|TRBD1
CASRSTGADTQYF
TGTGCCAGCAGGTCGACAGGGGCAGATACGCAGTATTTT
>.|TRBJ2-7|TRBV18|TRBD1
CASSPVDRGHEQYF
TGTGCCAGCTCACCCGTGGACAGGGGGCACGAGCAGTACTTC
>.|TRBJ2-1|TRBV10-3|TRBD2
CAISERDEGLVMYEQFF
TGTGCCATCAGTGAGCGGGATGAGGGACTAGTGATGTATGAGCAGTTCTTC
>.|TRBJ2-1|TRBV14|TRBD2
CASSQAAGTRKFF
TGTGCCAGCAGCCAAGCGGCAGGGACTAGAAAGTTCTTC
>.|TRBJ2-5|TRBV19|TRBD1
CASSIGTAQETQYF
TGTGCCAGTAGTATCGGGACAGCCCAAGAGACCCAGTACTTC
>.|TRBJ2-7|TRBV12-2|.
CASRFSGRPSYEQYF
TGTGCAAGTCGCTTTAGCGGGAGGCCCTCCTACGAGCAGTACTTC